The rows below give T cell receptor beta chains drawn from one sample of a study of blood T cells in healthy people across ages. TCRdb called the 5' RACE reads again in MiXCR, with one record for every CDR3 protein. Of approximately 820,000 distinct CDR3 sequences in the sample, 40% to 50% are singletons; the top ten hold roughly 19%. The material sequenced was blood. These receptors all come from a man aged 55 to 70 in good health. Both conserved end residues are part of each CDR3. The order of the fields is J gene, clone size, V gene, D gene, CDR3 protein, CDR3 DNA. D genes are given only for firm matches. Where a row states a size, it is once, few, many or the class of an expanded clone; other rows omit it.

TRBJ2-6 . TRBV13 . CASSLGSGRTSGANVLTF TGTGCCAGCAGCTTAGGGTCGGGCCGCACCTCTGGGGCCAACGTCCTGACTTTC
TRBJ2-3 . TRBV14 . CASSQDWADTSTDTQYF TGTGCCAGCAGCCAAGACTGGGCGGACACTAGCACAGATACGCAGTATTTT
TRBJ2-7 . TRBV3-1 TRBD2 CASSRGLATPYEQYF TGTGCCAGCAGCCGAGGACTAGCTACCCCCTACGAGCAGTACTTC
TRBJ2-6 few TRBV12-3/TRBV12-4 TRBD2 CASSRTSGGISGANVLTF TGTGCCAGCAGCCGGACTAGCGGGGGGATTTCTGGGGCCAACGTCCTGACTTTC
TRBJ2-7 many TRBV29-1 TRBD1 CSAPGTGTKSYEQYF TGCAGCGCCCCCGGGACAGGGACAAAGTCCTACGAGCAGTACTTC
TRBJ2-3 . TRBV6-2/TRBV6-3 . CASSYTAGTDTQYF TGTGCCAGCAGTTACACAGCAGGCACAGATACGCAGTATTTT
TRBJ2-5 . TRBV2 . CASSDSVTRNEQYF TGTGCCAGCAGTGATAGTGTGACTAGGAATGAGCAGTACTTC
TRBJ2-1 few TRBV4-1 TRBD2 CASSQDGGLAGGNEQFF TGCGCCAGCAGCCAAGATGGTGGGCTAGCGGGGGGGAATGAGCAGTTCTTC
TRBJ1-1 few TRBV9 . CASSIGQGEAFF TGTGCCAGCAGCATCGGACAAGGCGAAGCTTTCTTT
TRBJ1-5 . TRBV20-1 . CSARDDRKTNQPQHF TGCAGTGCTAGAGATGATAGAAAGACTAATCAGCCCCAGCATTTT